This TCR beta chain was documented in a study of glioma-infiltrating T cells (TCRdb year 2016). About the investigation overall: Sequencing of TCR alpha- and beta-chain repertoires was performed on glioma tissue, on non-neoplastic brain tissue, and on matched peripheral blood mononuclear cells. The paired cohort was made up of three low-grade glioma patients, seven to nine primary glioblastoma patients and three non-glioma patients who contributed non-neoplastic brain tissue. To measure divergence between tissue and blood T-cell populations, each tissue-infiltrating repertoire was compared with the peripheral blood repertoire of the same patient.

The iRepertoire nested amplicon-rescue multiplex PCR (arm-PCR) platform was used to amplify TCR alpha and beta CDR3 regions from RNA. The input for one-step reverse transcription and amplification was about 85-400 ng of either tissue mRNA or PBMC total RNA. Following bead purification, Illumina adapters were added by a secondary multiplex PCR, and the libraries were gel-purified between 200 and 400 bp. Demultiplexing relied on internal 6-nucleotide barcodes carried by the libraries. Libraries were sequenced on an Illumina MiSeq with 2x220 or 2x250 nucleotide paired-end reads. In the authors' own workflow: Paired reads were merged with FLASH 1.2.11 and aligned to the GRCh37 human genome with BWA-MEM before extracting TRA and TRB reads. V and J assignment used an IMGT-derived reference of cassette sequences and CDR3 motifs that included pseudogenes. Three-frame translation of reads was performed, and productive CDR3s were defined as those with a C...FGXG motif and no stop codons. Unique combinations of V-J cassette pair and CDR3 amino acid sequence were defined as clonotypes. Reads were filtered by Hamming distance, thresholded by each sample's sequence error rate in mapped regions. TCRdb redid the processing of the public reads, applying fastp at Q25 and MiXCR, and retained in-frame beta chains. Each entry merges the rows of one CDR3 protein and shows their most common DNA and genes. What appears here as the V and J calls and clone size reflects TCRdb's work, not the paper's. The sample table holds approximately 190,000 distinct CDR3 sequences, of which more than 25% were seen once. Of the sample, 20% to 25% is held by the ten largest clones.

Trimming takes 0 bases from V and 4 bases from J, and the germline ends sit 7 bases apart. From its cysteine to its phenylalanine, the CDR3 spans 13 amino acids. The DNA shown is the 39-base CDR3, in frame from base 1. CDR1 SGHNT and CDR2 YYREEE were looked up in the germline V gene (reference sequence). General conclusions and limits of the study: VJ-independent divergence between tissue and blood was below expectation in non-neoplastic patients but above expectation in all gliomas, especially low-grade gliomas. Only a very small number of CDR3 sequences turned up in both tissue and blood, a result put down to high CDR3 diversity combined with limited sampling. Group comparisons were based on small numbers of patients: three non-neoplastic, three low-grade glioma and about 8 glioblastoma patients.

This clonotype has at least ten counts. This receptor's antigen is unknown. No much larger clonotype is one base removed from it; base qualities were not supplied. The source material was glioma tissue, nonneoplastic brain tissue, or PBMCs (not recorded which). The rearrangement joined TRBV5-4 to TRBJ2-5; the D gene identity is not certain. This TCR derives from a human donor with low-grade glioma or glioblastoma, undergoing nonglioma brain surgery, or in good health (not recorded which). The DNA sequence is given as TGTGCCAGCAGCTTGGATGGTAGAGAGACCCAGTACTTC. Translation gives CASSLDGRETQYF.